The source of this T cell receptor beta chain is a study of blood T cell repertoires in COVID-19. Study details: Collection of acute and convalescent COVID-19 samples took place in the United States, Italy and Spain. T cells, B-cell-depleted T cells, or PBMCs supplied cDNA or gDNA.

This CDR3 is 15 amino acids long. V shed 0 bases and J shed 3 bases, with 9 bases lying between them. From germline, CDR1 is SGHRS and CDR2 YFSETQ. This clone was observed a few times. Authors' analysis steps: The assay estimated nucleated cells by amplifying reference gene primers. Libraries were prepared by immunoSEQ multiplex PCR; TCRdb keeps only in-frame clonotypes and omits some of them. The DNA gave D and trimming, while V, J and clone size come from that table. The sample lists 200,000 to 300,000 clones; 87% were seen once. The V call is TRBV5-1, the J call TRBJ1-4; no clear D gene. This receptor was identified in a man aged 55-75 years who had recovered from COVID-19. The sequencing sample was made of peripheral blood. CDR3 sequence reads: CASSLGGSANEKLFF. The CDR3 bases are TGCGCCAGCAGCTTGGGAGGGTCGGCTAATGAAAAACTGTTTTTT.